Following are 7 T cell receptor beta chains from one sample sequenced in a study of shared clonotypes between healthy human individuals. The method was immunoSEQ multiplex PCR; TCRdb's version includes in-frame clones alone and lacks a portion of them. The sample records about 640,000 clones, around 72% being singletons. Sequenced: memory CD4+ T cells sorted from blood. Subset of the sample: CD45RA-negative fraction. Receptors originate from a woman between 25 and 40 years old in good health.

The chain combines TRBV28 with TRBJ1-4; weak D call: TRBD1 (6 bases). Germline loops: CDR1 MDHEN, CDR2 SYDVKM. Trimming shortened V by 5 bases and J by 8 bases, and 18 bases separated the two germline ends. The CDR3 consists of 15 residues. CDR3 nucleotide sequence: TGTGCCAGCAGTGACAGGACGGGCCTGGGAGAAAAACTGTTTTTT. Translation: CASSDRTGLGEKLFF. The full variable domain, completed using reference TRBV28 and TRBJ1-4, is DVKVTQSSRYLVKRTGEKVFLECVQDMDHENMFWYRQDPGLGLRLIYFSYDVKMKEKGDIPEGYSVSREKKERFSLILESASTNQTSMYLCASSDRTGLGEKLFFGSGTQLSVL.

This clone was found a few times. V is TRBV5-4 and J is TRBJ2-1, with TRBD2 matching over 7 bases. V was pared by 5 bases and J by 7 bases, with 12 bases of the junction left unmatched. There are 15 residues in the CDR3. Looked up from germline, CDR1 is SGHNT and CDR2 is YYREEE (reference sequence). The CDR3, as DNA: TGTGCCAGCAGATTTGGGGGGGACGGCGCTAATGAGCAGTTCTTC. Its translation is CASRFGGDGANEQFF.

The CDR3 DNA reads TGTGCCAGCAGTTCTAGCGGGAGGCTGTACGAGCAGTACTTC. Amino acid sequence: CASSSSGRLYEQYF. The J gene is TRBJ2-7, the V gene TRBV27; 11 bases match TRBD2. The V gene's germline CDR1 is MNHEY and CDR2 SMNVEV (reference sequence). J gave up 4 bases and V 4 bases, and 3 bases lay outside the gene matches. The CDR3 is 14 amino acids.

The CDR3 sequence: CASSYSIGKPGEQYF. The DNA for the CDR3 is TGTGCCAGCAGTTACTCGATAGGCAAGCCTGGGGAGCAGTACTTC. The gene calls are TRBV6-5 and TRBJ2-7; D remains ambiguous. CDR1 is MNHEY and CDR2 is SVGAGI in the germline V gene. Between the trimmed V and J ends, which lost 0 bases and 7 bases, there was a span of 16 bases. There are 15 residues in the CDR3.

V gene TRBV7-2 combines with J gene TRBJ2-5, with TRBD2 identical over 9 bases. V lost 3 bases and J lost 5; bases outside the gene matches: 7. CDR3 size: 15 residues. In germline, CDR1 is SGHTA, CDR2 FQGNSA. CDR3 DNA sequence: TGTGCCAGCAGCTTGGCGGGAGGGGGGTACGAGACCCAGTACTTC. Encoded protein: CASSLAGGGYETQYF.

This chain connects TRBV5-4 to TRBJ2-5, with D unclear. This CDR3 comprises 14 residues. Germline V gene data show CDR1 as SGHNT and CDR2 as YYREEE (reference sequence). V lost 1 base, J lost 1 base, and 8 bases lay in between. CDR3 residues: CASSLSGVQETQYF. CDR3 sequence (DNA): TGTGCCAGCAGCTTGTCCGGAGTCCAAGAGACCCAGTACTTC.

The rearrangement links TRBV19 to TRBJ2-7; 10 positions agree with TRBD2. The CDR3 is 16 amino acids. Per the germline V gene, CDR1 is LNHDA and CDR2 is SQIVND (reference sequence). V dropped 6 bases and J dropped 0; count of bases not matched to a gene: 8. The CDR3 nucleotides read TGTGCCAGTAGAAACGGGACTAGCGTGAGCTCCTACGAGCAGTACTTC. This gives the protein CASRNGTSVSSYEQYF.